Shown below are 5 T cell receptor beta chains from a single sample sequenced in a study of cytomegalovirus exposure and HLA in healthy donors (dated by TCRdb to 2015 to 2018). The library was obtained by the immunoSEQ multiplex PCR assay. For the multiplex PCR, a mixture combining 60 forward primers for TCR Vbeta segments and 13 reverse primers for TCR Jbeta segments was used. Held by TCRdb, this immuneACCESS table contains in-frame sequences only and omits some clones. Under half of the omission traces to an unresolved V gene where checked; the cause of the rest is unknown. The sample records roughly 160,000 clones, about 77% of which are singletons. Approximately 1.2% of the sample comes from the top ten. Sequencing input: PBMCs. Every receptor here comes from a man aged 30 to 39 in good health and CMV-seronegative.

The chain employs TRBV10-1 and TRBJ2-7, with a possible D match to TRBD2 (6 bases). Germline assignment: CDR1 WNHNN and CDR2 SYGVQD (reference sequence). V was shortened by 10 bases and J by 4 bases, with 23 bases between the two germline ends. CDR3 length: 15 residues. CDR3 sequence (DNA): TGCGCCACCTCCGAAGGGGTTAGCGGTACTTACGAGCAGTACTTC. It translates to CATSEGVSGTYEQYF.

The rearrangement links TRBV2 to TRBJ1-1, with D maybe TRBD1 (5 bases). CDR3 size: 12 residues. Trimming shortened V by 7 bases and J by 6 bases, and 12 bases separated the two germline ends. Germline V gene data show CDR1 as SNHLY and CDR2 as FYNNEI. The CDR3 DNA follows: TGTGCCAGCAATCAGGGCCCACCTGAAGCTTTCTTT. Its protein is CASNQGPPEAFF.

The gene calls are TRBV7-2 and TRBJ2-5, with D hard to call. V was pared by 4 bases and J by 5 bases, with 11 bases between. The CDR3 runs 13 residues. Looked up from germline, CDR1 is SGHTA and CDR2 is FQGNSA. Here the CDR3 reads CASSSFPAETQYF. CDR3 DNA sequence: TGTGCCAGCAGCTCTTTCCCCGCGGAGACCCAGTACTTC.

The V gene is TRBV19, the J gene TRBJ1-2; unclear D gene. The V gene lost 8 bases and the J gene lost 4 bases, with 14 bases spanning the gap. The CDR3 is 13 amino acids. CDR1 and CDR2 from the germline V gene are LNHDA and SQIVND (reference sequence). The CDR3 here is CASHSEKPYGYTF. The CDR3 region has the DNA TGTGCCAGTCACAGTGAGAAACCCTATGGCTACACCTTC.

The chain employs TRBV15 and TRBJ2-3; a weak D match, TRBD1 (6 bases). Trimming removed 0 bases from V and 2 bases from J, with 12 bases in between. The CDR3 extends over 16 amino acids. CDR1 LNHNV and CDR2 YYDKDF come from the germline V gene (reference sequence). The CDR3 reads CATSRDGQGHTDTQYF. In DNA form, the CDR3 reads TGTGCCACCAGCAGAGATGGGCAGGGACACACAGATACGCAGTATTTT.